This TCR beta chain was observed in a study of prognosis after radiotherapy for stage I lung cancer. Starting from genomic DNA, TCR beta CDR3 was amplified through two-round multiplex PCR. Specific primers for each TRBV and TRBJ gene were what first-round PCR used. MiXCR, run by TCRdb on the multiplex PCR reads, gives a single entry per CDR3 protein. The table includes tens of thousands of distinct CDR3 sequences, approximately 43% detected once. The study, taken as a whole, reports: Lower post-radiation Shannon entropy was seen in patients who went on to develop distant metastases.

Worth noting for this clonotype: Its antigen is unknown.

The source material was PBMCs, sampled before or after stereotactic body radiation therapy (not recorded which). The sequence was collected from a donor aged 50 or older with non-small cell lung cancer.

The CDR3 protein is CSARDEHITDTQYF. CDR3 nucleotides: TGCAGTGCTAGAGATGAGCATATCACAGATACGCAGTATTTT. This chain links TRBV20-1 with TRBJ2-3; D is unresolved. V was trimmed by 0 bases and J by 2 bases, leaving 9 bases between them. Per the germline V gene, CDR1 is DFQATT and CDR2 is SNEGSKA (reference sequence). The CDR3 sequence is 14 residues long.